The entry that follows covers one TCR beta chain sequence. The record originates from a study of blood T cell repertoires in COVID-19. Study as a whole: Samples came from the United States, Italy and Spain, spanning acute and convalescent COVID-19. PBMCs, B-cell-depleted T cells, or T cells provided the cDNA or gDNA that made up the material.

The CDR3 has 16 residues. The V and J ends lost 5 bases and 4 bases, in that order; junction bases with no gene match: 9. CDR1 SGHTA and CDR2 FQGNSA come from the germline V gene. In the source study's methods: Reference gene primers were amplified, and this amplification served to estimate nucleated cell counts. The protocol was immunoSEQ multiplex PCR, while the TCRdb copy is restricted to in-frame clones and leaves out a portion. That table gives V, J and clone size, and the DNA gave D and trimming. The sample lists fewer than 250,000 clones, 65% to 85% occurring once. Sequences were obtained from peripheral blood. The chain employs TRBV7-2 and TRBJ2-1; TRBD1 agrees at 9 bases. The receptor comes from a man aged 45 to 65 with active or convalescent COVID-19. The CDR3 is CASSPRWDREYNEQFF. The CDR3 DNA sequence: TGTGCCAGCAGCCCACGTTGGGACAGGGAATACAATGAGCAGTTCTTC. Variable domain in full (rest from reference TRBV7-2 and TRBJ2-1): GAGVSQSPSNKVTEKGKDVELRCDPISGHTALYWYRQSLGQGLEFLIYFQGNSAPDKSGLPSDRFSAERTGGSVSTLTIQRTQQEDSAVYLCASSPRWDREYNEQFFGPGTRLTVL.